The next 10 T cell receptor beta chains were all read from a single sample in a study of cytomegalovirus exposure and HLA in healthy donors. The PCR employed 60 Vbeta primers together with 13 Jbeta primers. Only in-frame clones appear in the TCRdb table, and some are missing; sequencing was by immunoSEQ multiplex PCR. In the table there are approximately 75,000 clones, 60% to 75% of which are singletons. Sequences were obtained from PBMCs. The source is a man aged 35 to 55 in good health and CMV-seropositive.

This CDR3 reads CASSFLGGGMNTEAFF. CDR3 coding DNA: TGTGCCAGCTCCTTTCTTGGGGGCGGAATGAACACTGAAGCTTTCTTT. This chain connects TRBV18 to TRBJ1-1; maybe TRBD1 (6 bases). CDR1 and CDR2 from the germline V gene are KGHSH and LQKENI. The CDR3 runs to 16 residues. The ends were cut back, 6 bases at V and 0 bases at J, with 17 bases in the middle.

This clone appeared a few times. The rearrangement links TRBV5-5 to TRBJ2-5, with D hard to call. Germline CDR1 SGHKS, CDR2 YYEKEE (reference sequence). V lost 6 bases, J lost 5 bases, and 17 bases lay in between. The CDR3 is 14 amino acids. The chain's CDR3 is CASNLELVFETQYF. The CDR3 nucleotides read TGTGCCAGCAACCTTGAGTTGGTTTTCGAGACCCAGTACTTC. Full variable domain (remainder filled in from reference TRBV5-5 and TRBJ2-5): DAGVTQSPTHLIKTRGQQVTLRCSPISGHKSVSWYQQVLGQGPQFIFQYYEKEERGRGNFPDRFSARQFPNYSSELNVNALLLGDSALYLCASNLELVFETQYFGPGTRLLVL.

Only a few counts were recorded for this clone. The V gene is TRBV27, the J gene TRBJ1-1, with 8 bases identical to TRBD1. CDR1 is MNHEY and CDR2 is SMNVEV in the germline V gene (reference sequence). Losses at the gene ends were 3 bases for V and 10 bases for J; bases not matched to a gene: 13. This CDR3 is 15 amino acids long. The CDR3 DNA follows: TGTGCCAGCAGTTTCAATGGACAGGGCGGCGCAGGAGCTTTCTTT. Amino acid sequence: CASSFNGQGGAGAFF.

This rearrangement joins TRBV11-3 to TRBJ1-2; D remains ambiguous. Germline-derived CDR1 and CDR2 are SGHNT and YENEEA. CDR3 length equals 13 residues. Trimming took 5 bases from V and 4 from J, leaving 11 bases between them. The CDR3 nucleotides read TGTGCCAGCAGCCTAACTCCGCTCTATGGCTACACCTTC. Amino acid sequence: CASSLTPLYGYTF. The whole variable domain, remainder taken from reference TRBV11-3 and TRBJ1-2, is EAGVVQSPRYKIIEKKQPVAFWCNPISGHNTLYWYLQNLGQGPELLIRYENEEAVDDSQLPKDRFSAERLKGVDSTLKIQPAELGDSAVYLCASSLTPLYGYTFGSGTRLTVV.

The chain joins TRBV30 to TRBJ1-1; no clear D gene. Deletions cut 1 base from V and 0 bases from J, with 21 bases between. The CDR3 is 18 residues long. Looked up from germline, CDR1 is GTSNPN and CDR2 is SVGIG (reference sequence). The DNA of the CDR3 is TGTGCCTGGAGTGCCGTCTGGAACAGCATATACATGAACACTGAAGCTTTCTTT. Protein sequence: CAWSAVWNSIYMNTEAFF.

CDR3 nucleotides: TGTGCCAGCAGCTTCGGGGGAGGGGGAAGGGGCAATCAGCCCCAGCATTTT. Amino acids: CASSFGGGGRGNQPQHF. This chain connects TRBV5-6 to TRBJ1-5, with D perhaps TRBD1 (6 bases). This CDR3 has 17 residues. V dropped 2 bases and J dropped 2 bases, with 17 bases sitting between them. Germline CDR1 is SGHDT and CDR2 is YYEEEE.

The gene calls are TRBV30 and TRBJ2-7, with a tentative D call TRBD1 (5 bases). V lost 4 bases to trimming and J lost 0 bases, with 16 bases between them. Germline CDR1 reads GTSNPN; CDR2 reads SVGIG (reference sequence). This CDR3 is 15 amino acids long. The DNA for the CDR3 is TGTGCCTGGACGCTGGGGCAGGGAAGCTCCTACGAGCAGTACTTC. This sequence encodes CAWTLGQGSSYEQYF.

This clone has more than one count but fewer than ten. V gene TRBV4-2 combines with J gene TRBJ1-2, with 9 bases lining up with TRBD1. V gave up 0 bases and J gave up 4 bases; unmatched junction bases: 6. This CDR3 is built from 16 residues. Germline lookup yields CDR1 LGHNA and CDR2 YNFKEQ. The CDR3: CASSQDVTGGAYGYTF. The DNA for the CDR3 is TGTGCCAGCAGCCAAGATGTAACAGGGGGCGCCTATGGCTACACCTTC.

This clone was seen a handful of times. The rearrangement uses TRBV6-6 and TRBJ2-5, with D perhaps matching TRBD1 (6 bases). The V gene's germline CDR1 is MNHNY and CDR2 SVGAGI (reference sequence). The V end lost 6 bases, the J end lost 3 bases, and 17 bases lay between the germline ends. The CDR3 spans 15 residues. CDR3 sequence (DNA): TGTGCCAGCAGGAAACAGGGTGTGCGTAAAGAGACCCAGTACTTC. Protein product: CASRKQGVRKETQYF.

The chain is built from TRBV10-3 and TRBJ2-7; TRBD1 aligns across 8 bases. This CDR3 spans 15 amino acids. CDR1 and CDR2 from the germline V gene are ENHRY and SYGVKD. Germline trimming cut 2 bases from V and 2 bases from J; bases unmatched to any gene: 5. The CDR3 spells CAISELGQVPYEQYF. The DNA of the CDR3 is TGTGCCATCAGTGAGCTGGGACAGGTTCCCTACGAGCAGTACTTC.